This entry concerns a single TCR beta chain. The data were taken from a study of blood T cell repertoires in COVID-19. Study at large: From T cells, B-cell-depleted T cells, or PBMCs came the material, which was cDNA or gDNA.

Participants, about 18 to 100 years old, spanned about 26 US areas. V trimming: 3 bases; J trimming: 7 bases; junction bases outside the gene matches: 8. The CDR3 loop spans 15 amino acids. CDR1 and CDR2 (germline): SGHRS, YFSETQ. Per the study methods: It was from reference gene primer amplification that nucleated cell counts were estimated. Libraries were prepared by immunoSEQ multiplex PCR; TCRdb keeps only in-frame clonotypes and omits some of them. The D gene and trimming were derived from the DNA, and the V and J assignments and clone size from that table. The sample lists around 280,000 clones, 90% occurring once.

The sample taken for sequencing was PBMCs or T cells enriched from blood (not recorded which). V is TRBV5-1 and J is TRBJ2-1; 9 positions agree with TRBD2. This receptor was identified in a young woman with acute COVID-19. The CDR3 bases are TGCGCCAGCAGCTCACCGGGACTAGCAATGAATGAGCAGTTCTTC. Its translation: CASSSPGLAMNEQFF.